Below, one T cell receptor beta chain is given with its context. The antigen is unknown. This sample stems from a study of early T cells in non-severe SARS-CoV-2 infection. As for the study in general: Chains were not paired, and sequencing was done on bulk RNA from unsorted whole blood.

General study points: Comparison of clonotypes with VDJdb favored anti-spike CD8 responses while missing private and CD4 specificities.

Tagging with unique molecular identifiers was applied to individual cDNA molecules. TCRdb re-called the 5' RACE reads with MiXCR, one entry per CDR3 protein. The sample records tens of thousands of distinct CDR3 sequences, approximately 10% being singletons. This CDR3 is 13 amino acids long. The germline CDR1 and CDR2 sequences are SGHAT and FQNNGV. V gave up 1 base and J gave up 4 bases, with 6 bases separating them. The V gene is TRBV11-2, the J gene TRBJ2-3; no clear D. The sequence was collected from an adult who was a healthcare worker with PCR-confirmed SARS-CoV-2 infection or an uninfected control (not recorded which). This specimen consisted of whole blood, obtained at baseline. CDR3 bases: TGTGCCAGCAGCTTAGCCCTCTCAGATACGCAGTATTTT. It is translated as CASSLALSDTQYF.